Listed here are 28 T cell receptor beta chains from one sample, sequenced in a study of early T cells in non-severe SARS-CoV-2 infection. TCRdb reanalysed the 5' RACE reads using MiXCR and keeps one entry per CDR3 protein. This sample has around 93,000 distinct CDR3 sequences, with about an eighth found just once. The input for sequencing was whole blood, taken at baseline. The receptor set was obtained from an adult who was a healthcare worker with PCR-confirmed SARS-CoV-2 infection or an uninfected control (not recorded which).

This chain links TRBV5-1 with TRBJ1-1; no reliable D call. V lost 4 bases to trimming and J lost 4 bases, with 14 bases between them. CDR3 length equals 14 residues. Per germline, CDR1 SGHRS and CDR2 YFSETQ. The CDR3 reads CASSETTLGTEAFF. CDR3 DNA sequence: TGCGCCAGCAGCGAGACCACCCTGGGCACTGAAGCTTTCTTT.

This clonotype has at least ten counts. V gene TRBV5-1 combines with J gene TRBJ2-7; 8 nucleotides match TRBD1. Looked up from germline, CDR1 is SGHRS and CDR2 is YFSETQ. The V segment lost 1 base and the J segment 0 bases; nucleotides outside the gene matches: 6. The CDR3 contains 16 residues. The CDR3 DNA follows: TGCGCCAGCAGCTTGATGACAGGGGCGAGCTCCTACGAGCAGTACTTC. Its translation is CASSLMTGASSYEQYF.

In regard to this clonotype: One end of the junction varies from germline; a read error may be responsible. This chain joins TRBV6-5 and TRBJ2-7, with D possibly matching TRBD1 (6 bases). Per germline, CDR1 MNHEY and CDR2 SVGAGI. The CDR3 spans 13 residues. The CDR3 loop reads CASSAGQFREQDF. In DNA form, the CDR3 reads TGTGCCAGCAGTGCAGGACAGTTTAGAGAGCAGGACTTC.

This clonotype was observed a handful of times. The J gene is TRBJ2-7, the V gene TRBV10-3; 7 bases match TRBD1. Unmatched junction bases numbered 3, after V lost 10 bases and J lost 0 bases. The CDR3 is 12 amino acids. The germline CDR1 and CDR2 sequences are ENHRY and SYGVKD. This chain's CDR3 is CASRDSSYEQYF. The CDR3 region has the DNA TGTGCCAGCCGGGACAGCTCCTACGAGCAGTACTTC.

A few counts support this clonotype. The V and J genes are TRBV27 and TRBJ2-7, with unresolved D. V lost 6 bases and J 3 bases, leaving 12 bases between the germline ends. This CDR3 contains 13 residues. Germline CDR1 reads MNHEY; CDR2 reads SMNVEV (reference sequence). DNA of the CDR3: TGTGCCAGCAGACACATCGGTGTCTACGAGCAGTACTTC. This codes for CASRHIGVYEQYF.

This clonotype occurred a few times. The CDR3 sequence: CASSFSTHGNTIYF. CDR3 sequence (DNA): TGTGCCAGCAGTTTTTCCACCCATGGAAACACCATATATTTT. The chain carries TRBV12-3 or TRBV12-4 and TRBJ1-3, with no clear D. The CDR3 is made up of 14 amino acids. Trimming left V 3 bases short and J 3 bases short, with 9 bases between.

Many counts were recorded for this clonotype. The chain employs TRBV3-1 and TRBJ1-5; D unresolved. The CDR3 has 15 amino acids. In germline, CDR1 is LGHDT, CDR2 YNNKEL (reference sequence). V shed 0 bases and J shed 6 bases, with 12 bases lying between them. The CDR3 DNA reads TGTGCCAGCAGCCAAGACGGAGCAACCAGTCAGCCCCAGCATTTT. Its protein product is CASSQDGATSQPQHF.

There are many counts of this clonotype. The chain recombines TRBV12-3 or TRBV12-4 with TRBJ2-7; D is perhaps TRBD2 (6 bases). This CDR3 has 15 residues. Trimming took off 4 bases at V and 3 bases at J, with 16 bases between the two ends. The CDR3 bases are TGTGCCAGCAGTTACCGACTAGGGGCTGGCTACGAGCAGTACTTC. Translated, it gives CASSYRLGAGYEQYF.

The gene calls are TRBV13 and TRBJ1-3; D unclear. This CDR3 contains 17 residues. V was cut by 5 bases and J by 0 bases, with 17 bases left in between. The V gene's germline CDR1 is PRHDT and CDR2 FYEKMQ (reference sequence). The CDR3 loop reads CASSLSQARLSGNTIYF. The CDR3 DNA reads as TGTGCCAGCAGCCTTAGTCAGGCACGGCTCTCTGGAAACACCATATATTTT.

The J gene is TRBJ2-5, the V gene TRBV7-2; 14 bases agree with TRBD2. The ends lost 5 bases at V and 4 bases at J; junction bases unmatched: 12. The CDR3 extends over 18 amino acids. CDR1 and CDR2 (germline): SGHTA, FQGNSA. CDR3 sequence reads: CASSQGLAGAKGRETQYF. The CDR3 DNA sequence: TGTGCCAGCAGCCAGGGACTAGCGGGGGCGAAGGGTCGAGAGACCCAGTACTTC.

This rearrangement joins TRBV6-5 to TRBJ1-1; TRBD1 matches 9 bases. CDR1 and CDR2 from the germline V gene are MNHEY and SVGAGI. This CDR3 is built from 12 residues. J lost 10 bases, V lost 2 bases, and 2 bases had no gene match. The CDR3 here is CASSYGGQGAFF. The CDR3, as DNA: TGTGCCAGCAGTTACGGGGGACAGGGAGCTTTCTTT.

This clonotype was found a few times. J is TRBJ1-4 and V is TRBV7-9, with D hard to call. The length of the CDR3 is 14 residues. Trimming cost V 3 bases and J 3 bases, with 8 bases left between them. From germline, CDR1 is SEHNR and CDR2 FQNEAQ (reference sequence). The CDR3 loop is CASSFRESNEKLFF. The CDR3 DNA is TGTGCCAGCAGCTTTAGGGAGTCTAATGAAAAACTGTTTTTT.

This rearrangement joins TRBV7-2 to TRBJ2-2; D not resolved. Germline values: CDR1 SGHTA, CDR2 FQGNSA. The CDR3 has 15 residues. The germline V and J ends were trimmed by 2 bases and 1 base, with 8 bases remaining between them. CDR3 DNA sequence: TGTGCCAGCAGCTTAAGAGTACGGAACACCGGGGAGCTGTTTTTT. Translated, it gives CASSLRVRNTGELFF.

This clonotype came up a few times. The chain links TRBV15 to TRBJ1-1; D is possibly TRBD1 (5 bases). Germline V gives CDR1 LNHNV, CDR2 YYDKDF (reference sequence). V lost 1 base to trimming and J lost 1 base, with 13 bases between them. This CDR3 is built from 16 residues. CDR3 sequence (DNA): TGTGCCACCAGCAGAGGGGCAGGGAAGGAGAACACTGAAGCTTTCTTT. The encoded protein is CATSRGAGKENTEAFF.

V and J are TRBV7-6 and TRBJ1-1; no firm D call. Trimming removed 6 bases at V and 3 bases at J, with 14 bases between. This CDR3 comprises 14 residues. Germline V lookup: CDR1 SGHVS, CDR2 FNYEAQ. CDR3 region: CASRSGPLDTEAFF. CDR3 sequence (DNA): TGTGCCAGCAGGTCTGGTCCCTTGGACACTGAAGCTTTCTTT. Full variable domain (rest looked up from reference TRBV7-6 and TRBJ1-1): GAGVSQSPRYKVTKRGQDVALRCDPISGHVSLYWYRQALGQGPEFLTYFNYEAQQDKSGLPNDRFSAERPEGSISTLTIQRTEQRDSAMYRCASRSGPLDTEAFFGQGTRLTVV.

In its sample, this clonotype was seen many times. The genes are TRBV2 and TRBJ1-1, with D perhaps TRBD1 (5 bases). V was pared by 9 bases and J by 5 bases, with 16 bases between. Germline-derived CDR1 and CDR2 are SNHLY and FYNNEI. The CDR3 is 13 amino acids. The CDR3 nucleotides read TGTGCCAGGATTACGCAGGGCCGGACTGAAGCTTTCTTT. Protein product: CARITQGRTEAFF.

V and J are TRBV10-3 and TRBJ2-1, with D unresolved. V gave up 2 bases and J gave up 1 base, with 9 bases separating them. This CDR3 has 15 residues. Germline CDR1 reads ENHRY; CDR2 reads SYGVKD. The CDR3 DNA follows: TGTGCCATCAGTGAGGGGCAGGTGTCCTACAATGAGCAGTTCTTC. This translates into CAISEGQVSYNEQFF.

The V gene is TRBV7-7, the J gene TRBJ2-1; TRBD1 matches at 7 bases. The CDR3 is made up of 13 amino acids. The V segment lost 9 bases and the J segment 1 base; nucleotides outside the gene matches: 3. The germline CDR1 and CDR2 sequences are SSHAT and FNYEAQ (reference sequence). CDR3 residues: CASKGASYNEQFF. Here the CDR3 DNA reads TGTGCCAGTAAGGGGGCGTCCTACAATGAGCAGTTCTTC.

This clonotype showed up many times. The V call is TRBV9, the J call TRBJ2-7; TRBD1 matches 7 bases. Trimming removed 4 bases from V and 5 bases from J; junction bases left unmatched: 9. The CDR3 spans 14 residues. Germline V gives CDR1 SGDLS, CDR2 YYNGEE. CDR3 amino acids: CASSPHRGRNEQYF. DNA of the CDR3: TGTGCCAGCAGCCCCCACAGGGGTCGCAACGAGCAGTACTTC.

V gene TRBV20-1 combines with J gene TRBJ2-1; 8 bases match TRBD2. Germline V gene data show CDR1 as DFQATT and CDR2 as SNEGSKA (reference sequence). After removal of 2 bases from V and 0 bases from J, the junction contained 6 bases not matched to a gene. CDR3 size: 16 residues. Here the CDR3 reads CSARQVAGISYNEQFF. CDR3 bases: TGCAGTGCTAGACAGGTAGCGGGGATCTCCTACAATGAGCAGTTCTTC.

This clonotype was observed at least ten times. The CDR3 reads CASSLVWGAVYNEQFF. CDR3 sequence (DNA): TGTGCCAGCAGCTTGGTGTGGGGCGCAGTCTACAATGAGCAGTTCTTC. The genes are TRBV5-6 and TRBJ2-1; possibly TRBD1 for D (5 bases). The CDR3 has 16 residues. Germline CDR1 SGHDT, CDR2 YYEEEE. V lost 0 bases, J lost 3 bases, and 13 bases lay in between.

This clonotype turned up a few times. The CDR3 is CASSRTRNEQFF. DNA of the CDR3: TGTGCCAGCAGCCGAACTAGAAATGAGCAGTTCTTC. The gene calls are TRBV11-2 and TRBJ2-1; D might be TRBD2 (5 bases). The CDR3 consists of 12 residues. CDR1 is SGHAT and CDR2 is FQNNGV in the germline V gene. V was cut by 5 bases and J by 7 bases, with 9 bases left in between.

J is TRBJ1-1 and V is TRBV7-3; D is uncertain. V was cut by 4 bases and J by 0 bases, with 9 bases left in between. The CDR3 has 14 amino acids. In germline, CDR1 is SGHTA, CDR2 FQGTGA. CDR3: CASSSSGLNTEAFF. CDR3 sequence (DNA): TGTGCCAGCAGCTCCTCCGGCCTGAACACTGAAGCTTTCTTT.

This clonotype was recorded many times. V usage is TRBV5-4 and J usage is TRBJ2-1; 11 bases fit TRBD2. The V gene's germline CDR1 is SGHNT and CDR2 YYREEE (reference sequence). V was clipped by 1 base and J by 5 bases; unmatched bases: 2. The CDR3 spans 15 residues. Written as DNA, the CDR3 is TGTGCCAGCAGCTTGACTAGCGGGGGCCACAATGAGCAGTTCTTC. Amino acid sequence: CASSLTSGGHNEQFF.

J is TRBJ2-5 and V is TRBV7-9; 10 bases map to TRBD2. The CDR3 length is 16 residues. V was clipped by 4 bases and J by 7 bases; unmatched bases: 12. Germline V gene data show CDR1 as SEHNR and CDR2 as FQNEAQ (reference sequence). CDR3 nucleotides: TGTGCCAGCAGCTCAACCGGGACTAGCGCGGCGGGGACCCAGTACTTC. It translates to CASSSTGTSAAGTQYF.

A few counts support this clonotype. The rearrangement joins TRBV11-2 to TRBJ1-2; D is unresolved. The CDR3 extends over 14 amino acids. V was cut by 1 base and J by 8 bases, with 14 bases left in between. The germline V gene has CDR1 SGHAT and CDR2 FQNNGV. CDR3 region: CASSLGRKLNGYTF. DNA of the CDR3: TGTGCCAGCAGCTTAGGCAGAAAGCTGAACGGCTACACCTTC.

The chain combines TRBV6-5 with TRBJ1-1; 7 bases align to TRBD1. Trimming took 2 bases from V and 2 from J; bases not matched to a gene: 8. Germline V gene lookup returns CDR1 MNHEY and CDR2 SVGAGI. The length of the CDR3 is 16 residues. This chain's CDR3 is CASSYGSGTANTEAFF. DNA of the CDR3: TGTGCCAGCAGTTACGGAAGCGGGACAGCCAACACTGAAGCTTTCTTT.

V is TRBV10-1 and J is TRBJ2-2; tentative D call: TRBD1 (5 bases). This CDR3 has 14 residues. V was trimmed by 6 bases and J by 1 base, leaving 9 bases between them. Germline loops: CDR1 WNHNN, CDR2 SYGVQD (reference sequence). CDR3 loop: CASSRGQNTGELFF. The CDR3 DNA reads TGCGCCAGCAGCCGCGGACAGAACACCGGGGAGCTGTTTTTT.